The 17 T cell receptor beta chains reported below all come from one sample, sequenced in a study of T cell changes during pregnancy in multiple sclerosis. Profiled with immunoSEQ multiplex PCR; TCRdb holds only in-frame clones, not every one. The table includes 17,000 or so clones, around 97% detected once. The specimen comprised peripheral blood, sampled in the third trimester of pregnancy. Source of these receptors: a female donor with multiple sclerosis, enrolled in a pregnancy study.

The chain combines TRBV2 with TRBJ2-5, with 9 nucleotides matching TRBD1. CDR1 SNHLY and CDR2 FYNNEI come from the germline V gene. The CDR3 loop spans 14 amino acids. V dropped 3 bases and J dropped 5; count of bases not matched to a gene: 4. This chain's CDR3 is CASSEDRGGETQYF. The CDR3 DNA is TGTGCCAGCAGTGAGGACAGGGGCGGTGAGACCCAGTACTTC.

The V gene is TRBV25-1, the J gene TRBJ1-2, with 7 bases that match TRBD1. Germline CDR1 MGHDK, CDR2 SYGVNS. V lost 3 bases, J lost 0 bases, and 4 bases stayed unmatched. The CDR3 is made up of 15 amino acids. In DNA, the CDR3 is TGTGCCAGCAGTGACCCCGGGACAGCTAACTATGGCTACACCTTC. Translation: CASSDPGTANYGYTF.

This chain connects TRBV6-5 to TRBJ1-4; 8 bases are shared with TRBD1. Germline values: CDR1 MNHEY, CDR2 SVGAGI. Losses at the gene ends were 0 bases for V and 8 bases for J; bases not matched to a gene: 5. The CDR3 runs 15 residues. CDR3 nucleotides: TGTGCCAGCAGTTACTCGACAGGGGTGAGGGAAAAACTGTTTTTT. Protein sequence: CASSYSTGVREKLFF.

The chain couples TRBV4-1 to TRBJ2-7; the match to TRBD2 covers 14 bases. The ends lost 0 bases at V and 3 bases at J; junction bases unmatched: 10. There are 19 residues in the CDR3. Looked up from germline, CDR1 is MGHRA and CDR2 is YSYEKL. CDR3 region: CASSQDRGLAGDNGYEQYF. The CDR3 DNA reads as TGCGCCAGCAGCCAAGATCGGGGACTAGCGGGAGACAATGGCTACGAGCAGTACTTC.

The V gene is TRBV2, the J gene TRBJ1-5, with TRBD1 matching 9 bases. The CDR3 extends over 17 amino acids. Germline CDR1 is SNHLY and CDR2 is FYNNEI. V lost 6 bases to trimming and J lost 4 bases; unmatched junction nucleotides: 13. CDR3: CASRPITSGTGNQPQHF. CDR3 in DNA: TGTGCCAGCAGACCCATTACGTCCGGGACAGGGAATCAGCCCCAGCATTTT.

This chain uses TRBV7-8 with TRBJ2-4; 10 bases are shared with TRBD2. This CDR3 spans 18 amino acids. Per the germline V gene, CDR1 is SGHVS and CDR2 is FQNEAQ. Trimming cost V 1 base and J 3 bases; bases outside gene matches: 9. The CDR3 bases are TGTGCCAGCAGCTTAGTATTAGTAACTAGCGGGGTCAAAAACATTCAGTACTTC. This sequence encodes CASSLVLVTSGVKNIQYF.

The chain is built from TRBV27 and TRBJ2-1; weak D call: TRBD1 (6 bases). V gave up 4 bases and J gave up 9 bases, with 19 bases separating them. Germline CDR1 reads MNHEY; CDR2 reads SMNVEV (reference sequence). The CDR3 sequence is 15 residues long. This CDR3 is CASSSNRQVLGEQFF. The CDR3 DNA sequence: TGTGCCAGCAGTTCGAACAGACAGGTGCTCGGTGAGCAGTTCTTC.

Only a few counts were recorded for this clone. The rearrangement uses TRBV7-9 and TRBJ1-2; 8 positions agree with TRBD1. The trim removed 4 bases at V and 4 bases at J, leaving 5 bases unmatched. CDR1 and CDR2 from the germline V gene are SEHNR and FQNEAQ (reference sequence). This CDR3 is 14 amino acids long. The DNA for the CDR3 is TGTGCCAGCAGCTCAGGGACAGGCTCCTATGGCTACACCTTC. Residues: CASSSGTGSYGYTF. Using reference TRBV7-9 and TRBJ1-2 for the parts outside the CDR3, the full variable domain is DTGVSQNPRHKITKRGQNVTFRCDPISEHNRLYWYRQTLGQGPEFLTYFQNEAQLEKSRLLSDRFSAERPKGSFSTLEIQRTEQGDSAMYLCASSSGTGSYGYTFGSGTRLTVV.

J is TRBJ2-1 and V is TRBV11-3, with D possibly TRBD2 on 7 matching bases. V lost 4 bases and J lost 3, with 19 bases in between. CDR3 length: 17 amino acids. The germline gives CDR1 SGHNT, CDR2 YENEEA. The DNA of the CDR3 is TGTGCCAGCAGCTCCCTTAGGGGGGGGGCAAACTACAATGAGCAGTTCTTC. Residues: CASSSLRGGANYNEQFF.

The chain carries TRBV19 and TRBJ2-3; 11 nucleotides agree with TRBD2. V was clipped by 9 bases and J by 6 bases; unmatched bases: 2. Looked up from germline, CDR1 is LNHDA and CDR2 is SQIVND (reference sequence). This CDR3 has 12 amino acids. This CDR3 reads CASRLAGDTQYF. The CDR3 DNA follows: TGTGCCAGCAGACTAGCGGGGGATACGCAGTATTTT.

The chain links TRBV5-1 to TRBJ2-3; 10 nucleotides align to TRBD1. V shed 4 bases and J 3 bases; nucleotides not matched to a gene: 2. This CDR3 spans 14 amino acids. Germline lookup yields CDR1 SGHRS and CDR2 YFSETQ. The CDR3 sequence is CASSLDRGTDTQYF. The CDR3 DNA follows: TGCGCCAGCAGCCTGGACAGGGGGACAGATACGCAGTATTTT.

The chain joins TRBV11-2 to TRBJ2-3, with 12 bases aligning to TRBD2. Germline lookup yields CDR1 SGHAT and CDR2 FQNNGV. The junction had 3 bases not matched to a gene; V was cut back by 5 bases and J by 3 bases. This CDR3 contains 15 residues. Written as DNA, the CDR3 is TGTGCCAGCAGCCCCGGACTAGCGGGGACAGATACGCAGTATTTT. Translation gives CASSPGLAGTDTQYF.

The rearrangement uses TRBV5-1 and TRBJ1-5, with no clear D. Germline V lookup: CDR1 SGHRS, CDR2 YFSETQ. Trimming stripped 1 base from V and 8 bases from J, with 22 bases between. This CDR3 comprises 17 residues. DNA of the CDR3: TGCGCCAGCAGCTTGTCTGTAGAGGATCGGGATTTCAAGCCCCAGCATTTT. Amino acids: CASSLSVEDRDFKPQHF.

The genes are TRBV2 and TRBJ2-1, with 9 bases that match TRBD1. This CDR3 has 15 amino acids. V gave up 6 bases and J gave up 12 bases; unmatched junction bases: 15. Germline CDR1 reads SNHLY; CDR2 reads FYNNEI. Here the CDR3 DNA reads TGTGCCAGCAGATCCGACAGGGGGGGTGTTCTTAGGCAGTTCTTC. Translating it yields CASRSDRGGVLRQFF.

V and J are TRBV28 and TRBJ2-5, with D tentatively TRBD1 (7 bases). Germline V gives CDR1 MDHEN, CDR2 SYDVKM. Trimming shortened V by 3 bases and J by 5 bases, and 16 bases separated the two germline ends. The CDR3 spans 15 residues. CDR3 loop: CASSLSAGGLETQYF. The DNA for the CDR3 is TGTGCCAGCAGTTTGTCGGCAGGGGGGTTGGAGACCCAGTACTTC.

This chain uses TRBV18 with TRBJ2-3; D remains ambiguous. The length of the CDR3 is 12 residues. Trimming left V 4 bases short and J 4 bases short, with 6 bases between. CDR1 is KGHSH and CDR2 is LQKENI in the germline V gene. Written as DNA, the CDR3 is TGTGCCAGCTCACTCGTGTCAGATACGCAGTATTTT. It codes for CASSLVSDTQYF. The variable domain in full, with the rest retrieved from reference TRBV18 and TRBJ2-3, is NAGVMQNPRHLVRRRGQEARLRCSPMKGHSHVYWYRQLPEEGLKFMVYLQKENIIDESGMPKERFSAEFPKEGPSILRIQQVVRGDSAAYFCASSLVSDTQYFGPGTRLTVL.

This rearrangement joins TRBV7-3 to TRBJ2-1, with TRBD2 identical over 9 bases. CDR1 is SGHTA, CDR2 FQGTGA, per germline. J lost 6 bases, V lost 5 bases, and 11 bases had no gene match. This CDR3 is 16 amino acids long. CDR3: CASSTLTSGNFNEQFF. The CDR3 DNA reads as TGTGCCAGCAGCACCCTGACTAGCGGAAACTTCAATGAGCAGTTCTTC.